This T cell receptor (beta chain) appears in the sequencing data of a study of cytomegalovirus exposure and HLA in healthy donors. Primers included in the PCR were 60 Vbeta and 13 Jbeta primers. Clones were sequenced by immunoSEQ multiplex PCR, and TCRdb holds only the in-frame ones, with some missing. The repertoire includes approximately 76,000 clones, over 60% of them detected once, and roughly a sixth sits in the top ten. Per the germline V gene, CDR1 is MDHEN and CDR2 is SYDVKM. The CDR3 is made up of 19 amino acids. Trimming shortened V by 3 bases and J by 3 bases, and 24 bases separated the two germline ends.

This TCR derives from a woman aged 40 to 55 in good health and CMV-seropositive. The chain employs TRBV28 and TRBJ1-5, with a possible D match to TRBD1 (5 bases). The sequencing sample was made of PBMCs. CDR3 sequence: CASSFLIVGGETHNQPQHF. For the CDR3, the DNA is TGTGCCAGCAGTTTTCTGATCGTGGGGGGGGAGACTCACAATCAGCCCCAGCATTTT.